These 27 T cell receptor beta chains were all obtained from the same sample, sequenced in a study of blood T cell repertoires in COVID-19. The assay was immunoSEQ multiplex PCR, and TCRdb's table has in-frame clones only and misses some. Of 160,000 or so clones in the sample, 93% were seen once. Sequences were obtained from peripheral blood. Every receptor here comes from an older woman with COVID-19, enrolled during active disease.

This clone has only one observation. The chain employs TRBV7-2 and TRBJ1-2; TRBD1 matches at 9 bases. The germline CDR1 and CDR2 sequences are SGHTA and FQGNSA. With V trimmed by 2 bases and J by 8 bases, 9 bases remained unmatched. The CDR3 has 15 amino acids. The CDR3 region is CASSLQPGQGQGYTF. The CDR3 DNA is TGTGCCAGCAGCTTACAACCGGGACAGGGTCAAGGCTACACCTTC.

The rearrangement links TRBV7-2 to TRBJ2-7; TRBD1 matches 10 bases. The germline V gene has CDR1 SGHTA and CDR2 FQGNSA. CDR3 length: 16 amino acids. The trim removed 0 bases at V and 3 bases at J, leaving 5 bases unmatched. In DNA, the CDR3 is TGTGCCAGCAGCTTAGCCCGGGACAGGGGTATCTACGAGCAGTACTTC. Translating gives CASSLARDRGIYEQYF. The full variable domain, its missing parts supplied by reference TRBV7-2 and TRBJ2-7, is GAGVSQSPSNKVTEKGKDVELRCDPISGHTALYWYRQSLGQGLEFLIYFQGNSAPDKSGLPSDRFSAERTGGSVSTLTIQRTQQEDSAVYLCASSLARDRGIYEQYFGPGTRLTVT.

The rearrangement joins TRBV5-4 to TRBJ2-7; 11 nucleotides align to TRBD1. CDR3 length: 13 residues. Germline V gene lookup returns CDR1 SGHNT and CDR2 YYREEE (reference sequence). With V trimmed by 3 bases and J by 5 bases, 1 base remained unmatched. The CDR3 is CASSWTGGDEQYF. The CDR3 nucleotides read TGTGCCAGCAGCTGGACAGGGGGCGACGAGCAGTACTTC. The full variable domain, with the rest looked up from reference TRBV5-4 and TRBJ2-7, is ETGVTQSPTHLIKTRGQQVTLRCSSQSGHNTVSWYQQALGQGPQFIFQYYREEENGRGNFPPRFSGLQFPNYSSELNVNALELDDSALYLCASSWTGGDEQYFGPGTRLTVT.

For this clone: At one end the junction does not follow the germline gene, possibly because of a read error. The same CDR3 is also encoded by other DNA sequences in this sample. The chain links TRBV7-2 to TRBJ2-3, with D possibly matching TRBD1 (6 bases). Germline lookup yields CDR1 SGHTA and CDR2 FQGNSA. This CDR3 comprises 15 residues. In DNA, the CDR3 is TGTGCCAGCAGCTTAGATAGGGGGTACACAGATACGCAATATTTT. Encoded protein: CASSLDRGYTDTQYF. The variable domain in full, completed from reference TRBV7-2 and TRBJ2-3, reads GAGVSQSPSNKVTEKGKDVELRCDPISGHTALYWYRQSLGQGLEFLIYFQGNSAPDKSGLPSDRFSAERTGGSVSTLTIQRTQQEDSAVYLCASSLDRGYTDTQYFGPGTRLTVL.

V is TRBV18 and J is TRBJ2-5; TRBD1 agrees at 7 bases. The CDR3 sequence is 15 residues long. Germline V gene lookup returns CDR1 KGHSH and CDR2 LQKENI. V was clipped by 3 bases and J by 5 bases; unmatched bases: 9. CDR3 sequence reads: CASSPRQGQGETQYF. CDR3 sequence (DNA): TGTGCCAGCTCACCTCGACAGGGACAAGGGGAGACCCAGTACTTC. Full variable domain (missing parts from reference TRBV18 and TRBJ2-5): NAGVMQNPRHLVRRRGQEARLRCSPMKGHSHVYWYRQLPEEGLKFMVYLQKENIIDESGMPKERFSAEFPKEGPSILRIQQVVRGDSAAYFCASSPRQGQGETQYFGPGTRLLVL.

The chain uses TRBV4-3 and TRBJ1-5; D possibly corresponds to TRBD1 (5 bases). This CDR3 is built from 15 residues. The ends were cut back, 0 bases at V and 1 base at J, with 7 bases in the middle. Germline V gene sequence: CDR1 LGHNA, CDR2 YSLEER. The CDR3 reads CASSQEWGSNQPQHF. CDR3 sequence (DNA): TGCGCCAGCAGCCAAGAATGGGGCAGCAATCAGCCCCAGCATTTT.

This chain uses TRBV18 with TRBJ1-1; tentatively, D is TRBD1 (5 bases). CDR1 KGHSH and CDR2 LQKENI come from the germline V gene. This CDR3 has 15 amino acids. The ends were cut back, 1 base at V and 1 base at J, with 10 bases in the middle. DNA for the CDR3: TGTGCCAGCTCACCACTCCCAGGGTGGAACACTGAAGCTTTCTTT. Translating gives CASSPLPGWNTEAFF.

The gene calls are TRBV4-1 and TRBJ1-5; no reliable D call. The CDR3 length is 15 residues. CDR1 and CDR2 from the germline V gene are MGHRA and YSYEKL. Trimming stripped 2 bases from V and 2 bases from J, with 10 bases between. The CDR3, as DNA: TGCGCCAGCAGCCAAACTCAGGCCGGCAATCAGCCCCAGCATTTT. Translated, it gives CASSQTQAGNQPQHF.

The V gene is TRBV3-1 (or the pseudogene TRBV3-2), the J gene TRBJ1-6, with TRBD1 as a possible D gene (6 bases). Germline V CDR1 and CDR2: LGHDT, YNNKEL (reference sequence). V dropped 3 bases and J dropped 9 bases, with 12 bases sitting between them. The CDR3 extends over 14 amino acids. CDR3 sequence reads: CASSQGAGSSPLHF. The CDR3 bases are TGTGCCAGCAGCCAGGGGGCTGGAAGTTCACCCCTCCACTTT.

A remark on this clone: Other DNA sequences in this sample translate to the same CDR3. The chain links TRBV5-1 to TRBJ2-1; 7 positions match TRBD1. The germline V gene encodes CDR1 SGHRS and CDR2 YFSETQ. The CDR3 runs to 15 residues. V trimming: 0 bases; J trimming: 3 bases; junction bases outside the gene matches: 3. CDR3 sequence (DNA): TGCGCCAGCAGCTTGGTAGGGGACAGCTACAATGAGCAGTTCTTC. Translation: CASSLVGDSYNEQFF.

The chain links TRBV5-3 to TRBJ2-5; 9 bases fit TRBD2. TRBV5-3 is sorted into the ORF group, with uncertain function. There are 13 residues in the CDR3. The ends lost 1 base at V and 9 bases at J; junction bases unmatched: 4. CDR3 nucleotides: TGTGCCAGAAGCTTGCAGCGGGAGGTGGCCCAGTACTTC. Protein product: CARSLQREVAQYF.

The chain uses TRBV5-1 and TRBJ1-3; 7 nucleotides agree with TRBD1. Germline-derived CDR1 and CDR2 are SGHRS and YFSETQ. V gave up 5 bases and J gave up 0 bases; unmatched junction bases: 8. The CDR3 loop spans 16 amino acids. The CDR3 protein is CASRQNRDSSGNTIYF. CDR3 nucleotides: TGCGCCAGCAGGCAAAACCGGGACAGCTCTGGAAACACCATATATTTT.

The chain is built from TRBV30 and TRBJ1-2; D is possibly TRBD1 (6 bases). The V and J ends lost 0 bases and 4 bases respectively, with 15 bases between them. The CDR3 runs 15 residues. Germline CDR1 and CDR2: GTSNPN and SVGIG (reference sequence). The CDR3 nucleotides read TGTGCCTGGAGTGTAGTACCAGGGGATTTCTATGGCTACACCTTC. Residues: CAWSVVPGDFYGYTF.

This rearrangement joins TRBV19 to TRBJ1-5; 8 bases line up with TRBD1. This CDR3 has 15 amino acids. The V segment lost 7 bases and the J segment 1 base; nucleotides outside the gene matches: 6. Germline V gives CDR1 LNHDA, CDR2 SQIVND (reference sequence). CDR3 sequence (DNA): TGTGCCAGTAAGATAGGACAGGGCAGCAATCAGCCCCAGCATTTT. Its protein product is CASKIGQGSNQPQHF.

This sequence joins TRBV27 and TRBJ1-1; D not resolved. The CDR3 is 12 residues long. The ends were cut back, 4 bases at V and 0 bases at J, with 3 bases in the middle. Germline V gene sequence: CDR1 MNHEY, CDR2 SMNVEV (reference sequence). The DNA for the CDR3 is TGTGCCAGCAGTTCAATGAACACTGAAGCTTTCTTT. Residues: CASSSMNTEAFF.

This chain connects TRBV19 to TRBJ1-4; D might be TRBD1 (5 bases). The CDR3 totals 14 residues. V lost 7 bases to trimming and J lost 6 bases, with 15 bases between them. CDR1 and CDR2 (germline): LNHDA, SQIVND (reference sequence). CDR3 sequence: CASNLFGGDEKLFF. The CDR3, as DNA: TGTGCCAGTAACCTCTTTGGAGGGGATGAAAAACTGTTTTTT.

The chain has TRBV6-5 and TRBJ2-2; TRBD1 might be the D (7 bases). This CDR3 region has 15 residues. Trimming removed 2 bases at V and 4 bases at J, with 11 bases between. Germline CDR1 and CDR2: MNHEY and SVGAGI. The CDR3 protein is CASSYRQGGTGELFF. CDR3 nucleotide sequence: TGTGCCAGCAGTTACCGGCAGGGGGGCACCGGGGAGCTGTTTTTT.

CDR3 sequence (DNA): TGCGCCAGCAGCCCGGGGACAGGGGGAGGGAATGGCTACACCTTC. The encoded protein is CASSPGTGGGNGYTF. The chain links TRBV5-1 to TRBJ1-2; 11 bases are shared with TRBD1. Germline V lookup: CDR1 SGHRS, CDR2 YFSETQ. This CDR3 region has 15 residues. V lost 4 bases to trimming and J lost 6 bases; unmatched junction nucleotides: 8.

The gene calls are TRBV15 and TRBJ1-2, with D perhaps matching TRBD1 (6 bases). The V end lost 3 bases, the J end lost 4 bases, and 12 bases lay between the germline ends. The CDR3 runs to 14 residues. The germline gives CDR1 LNHNV, CDR2 YYDKDF (reference sequence). This CDR3 is CATSSGGGGYGYTF. DNA of the CDR3: TGTGCCACCAGCAGTGGAGGGGGGGGCTATGGCTACACCTTC.

This chain connects TRBV2 to TRBJ2-7; D is ambiguous. Trimming removed 3 bases from V and 4 bases from J, with 4 bases in between. Germline CDR1 is SNHLY and CDR2 is FYNNEI. The CDR3 spans 11 residues. CDR3 region: CASSDRYEQYF. The CDR3, as DNA: TGTGCCAGCAGTGACAGGTACGAGCAGTACTTC.

The V call is TRBV10-3, the J call TRBJ1-2, with TRBD1 identical over 9 bases. V lost 2 bases to trimming and J lost 4 bases; unmatched junction nucleotides: 2. This CDR3 spans 14 amino acids. The V gene's germline CDR1 is ENHRY and CDR2 SYGVKD. The CDR3 is CAISEPTGGYGYTF. The CDR3, as DNA: TGTGCCATCAGTGAGCCGACAGGGGGCTATGGCTACACCTTC.

V and J are TRBV12-3 or TRBV12-4 and TRBJ1-2; D might be TRBD1 (5 bases). The CDR3 extends over 12 amino acids. V lost 5 bases, J lost 5 bases, and 9 bases lay in between. CDR3 sequence: CASSPQGYGYTF. The CDR3 region has the DNA TGTGCCAGCAGTCCGCAGGGTTATGGCTACACCTTC.

The V and J genes are TRBV4-1 and TRBJ1-5; a possible D gene is TRBD1 (5 bases). The V gene lost 1 base and the J gene lost 3 bases, with 10 bases spanning the gap. The CDR3 is 15 amino acids. Per germline, CDR1 MGHRA and CDR2 YSYEKL. CDR3 sequence: CASSQAPTVNQPQHF. CDR3 bases: TGCGCCAGCAGCCAAGCCCCGACAGTCAATCAGCCCCAGCATTTT.

This clone has a single count. This chain connects TRBV27 to TRBJ1-6; D is unclear. Germline V gene sequence: CDR1 MNHEY, CDR2 SMNVEV (reference sequence). The CDR3 spans 17 residues. Trimming took off 5 bases at V and 4 bases at J, with 18 bases between the two ends. In nucleotides, the CDR3 is TGTGCCAGCAGTCCGTTTTGGCAGGTGGATTATAATTCACCCCTCCACTTT. Translation: CASSPFWQVDYNSPLHF.

This clone was observed a few times. At the DNA level, this CDR3 is encoded by other sequences in the same sample as well. The chain joins TRBV5-1 to TRBJ2-1; no firm D call. The V end lost 0 bases, the J end lost 6 bases, and 4 bases lay between the germline ends. The CDR3 length is 12 residues. Germline assignment: CDR1 SGHRS and CDR2 YFSETQ. The CDR3 sequence is CASSLAGNEQFF. CDR3 in DNA: TGCGCCAGCAGCTTGGCGGGCAATGAGCAGTTCTTC.

The chain recombines TRBV29-1 with TRBJ1-1; TRBD1 matches 9 bases. CDR3 length: 12 amino acids. Germline V CDR1 and CDR2: SQVTM, ANQGSEA. V lost 6 bases and J lost 11; bases outside the gene matches: 10. CDR3 coding DNA: TGCAGCGTACCCGGGACAGGGTATTGGGCTTTCTTT. This encodes CSVPGTGYWAFF. Using reference TRBV29-1 and TRBJ1-1 for the parts outside the CDR3, the full variable domain is SAVISQKPSRDICQRGTSLTIQCQVDSQVTMMFWYRQQPGQSLTLIATANQGSEATYESGFVIDKFPISRPNLTFSTLTVSNMSPEDSSIYLCSVPGTGYWAFFGQGTRLTVV.

This chain uses TRBV7-2 with TRBJ1-6; D gene unclear. Trimming stripped 0 bases from V and 10 bases from J, with 10 bases between. Germline CDR1 and CDR2: SGHTA and FQGNSA. CDR3 size: 14 residues. In DNA, the CDR3 is TGTGCCAGCAGCTTAGCGGAGGGTGGCTCACCCCTCCACTTT. It encodes CASSLAEGGSPLHF.